A selection of T cell receptor beta chains follows, all from one sample in a study of Ad26.COV2.S vaccination and SARS-CoV-2 variants. Measured with immunoSEQ multiplex PCR; TCRdb has only the in-frame clones, and not every one. Of 510,000 or so clones listed, around 88% were seen once; the top ten hold roughly 13%. The sequenced sample was peripheral blood, obtained in a trial of Ad26.COV2.S vaccine versus placebo. The receptors were sampled from a person aged 18-60 years who received the Ad26.COV2.S COVID-19 vaccine or a placebo. The CDR3 runs from the conserved cysteine through the conserved F or W. A D gene is named only where the DNA matches it firmly. Clone size appears in some rows only: once, few, many, or a class for an expanded clone.

DNA: TGTGCCAGCAGCCAGCCTGGACAGGGGCATCAGCCCCAGCATTTT
CDR3: CASSQPGQGHQPQHF
D: TRBD1
V: TRBV28
size: -
J: TRBJ1-5

DNA: TGTGCCAGCAGTCAATCACTATACACTGAAGCTTTCTTT
CDR3: CASSQSLYTEAFF
D: -
V: TRBV6-4
size: -
J: TRBJ1-1

DNA: TGTGCCACCAGCACCGCAACAATCTCTGGGGCCAACGTCCTGACTTTC
CDR3: CATSTATISGANVLTF
D: -
V: TRBV15
size: -
J: TRBJ2-6

DNA: TGTGCCAGCAGTCCCCAGCCGGGACAAGGGAATGAAAAACTGTTTTTT
CDR3: CASSPQPGQGNEKLFF
D: -
V: TRBV5-4
size: -
J: TRBJ1-4

DNA: TGTGCCAGCAGTGAAAACGCAGGGGGAACGTATGGCTACACCTTC
CDR3: CASSENAGGTYGYTF
D: TRBD1
V: TRBV6-1
size: -
J: TRBJ1-2

DNA: TGTGCCAGCAGCCTGTCCGGGGCAAACTCCTACGAGCAGTACTTC
CDR3: CASSLSGANSYEQYF
D: -
V: TRBV7-2
size: few
J: TRBJ2-7

DNA: TGTGCCAGCAGCTTAGCGGGAGGTCTAGATACGCAGTATTTT
CDR3: CASSLAGGLDTQYF
D: TRBD2
V: TRBV7-3
size: -
J: TRBJ2-3

DNA: TGTGCCAGCAGCTTATCAGGGGAGGCCAGCAATCAGCCCCAGCATTTT
CDR3: CASSLSGEASNQPQHF
D: -
V: TRBV7-8
size: -
J: TRBJ1-5

DNA: TGTGCCAGCAGCCCGGACAGAGACTACGAGCAGTACTTC
CDR3: CASSPDRDYEQYF
D: -
V: TRBV11-3
size: -
J: TRBJ2-7

DNA: TGCAGCGTTGAAGATGGTCACAGCAAGGCTTTCTTT
CDR3: CSVEDGHSKAFF
D: -
V: TRBV29-1
size: -
J: TRBJ1-1

DNA: TGTGCCTGGAACACCGGGACAGGGGGTGAAAAACTGTTTTTT
CDR3: CAWNTGTGGEKLFF
D: TRBD1
V: TRBV30
size: -
J: TRBJ1-4

DNA: TGTGCCAGCAGCTCGAGCACGAACCGAGAGACCCAGTACTTC
CDR3: CASSSSTNRETQYF
D: -
V: TRBV7-8
size: -
J: TRBJ2-5

DNA: TGTGCCAGCAGTCAGACAGGGGAGGGCACTGAAGCTTTCTTT
CDR3: CASSQTGEGTEAFF
D: TRBD1
V: TRBV6-5
size: few
J: TRBJ1-1

DNA: TGCGCCACGGGACCGGGACAGGGGACCGTGAACACTGAAGCTTTCTTT
CDR3: CATGPGQGTVNTEAFF
D: TRBD1
V: TRBV5-1
size: -
J: TRBJ1-1

DNA: TGCGCCAGCAGATCTAACCTCCCGGGGGACTCACCCCTCCACTTT
CDR3: CASRSNLPGDSPLHF
D: -
V: TRBV5-1
size: -
J: TRBJ1-6

DNA: TGTGCCAGCAGCGTAGGGGCGGACTCCTACGAGCAGTACTTC
CDR3: CASSVGADSYEQYF
D: -
V: TRBV9
size: -
J: TRBJ2-7

DNA: TGTGCCAGCAGCCAACTCTCGGGGGTGTCCGGCTACACCTTC
CDR3: CASSQLSGVSGYTF
D: -
V: TRBV14
size: -
J: TRBJ1-2

DNA: TGTGCCAGCAGTGGGGGCGTATTGGAGCAGTACTTC
CDR3: CASSGGVLEQYF
D: -
V: TRBV12-3/TRBV12-4
size: few
J: TRBJ2-7

DNA: TGTGCCAGCAGCTTAGGGGCCAGTAATGAGCAGTTCTTC
CDR3: CASSLGASNEQFF
D: -
V: TRBV7-9
size: few
J: TRBJ2-1

DNA: TGCAGTGCTAAGGGTACGCAGTATTTT
CDR3: CSAKGTQYF
D: -
V: TRBV20-1
size: -
J: TRBJ2-3

DNA: TGCGCCAGCAGCTTGGATAGGGGCGCGCGGTATGGCTACACCTTC
CDR3: CASSLDRGARYGYTF
D: -
V: TRBV5-1
size: -
J: TRBJ1-2

DNA: TGTGCCAGCAGCCCCGGTTCCTACGAGCAGTACTTC
CDR3: CASSPGSYEQYF
D: -
V: TRBV3-1/TRBV3-2
size: once
J: TRBJ2-7

DNA: TGTGCCAGCAGTGGGACAGGTGGGGCTAGCACAGATACGCAGTATTTT
CDR3: CASSGTGGASTDTQYF
D: TRBD1
V: TRBV2
size: -
J: TRBJ2-3

DNA: TGTGCCAGCCGCCCCTTTGGGGACACTGAAGCTTTCTTT
CDR3: CASRPFGDTEAFF
D: -
V: TRBV7-2
size: -
J: TRBJ1-1

DNA: TGTGCCAGCAGCGCCCGCAGGGGGGCAAATTCACCCCTCCACTTT
CDR3: CASSARRGANSPLHF
D: TRBD1
V: TRBV7-8
size: -
J: TRBJ1-6

DNA: TGTGCCAGCAGTCGGGATCGGGGGGCCTACGAGCAGTACTTC
CDR3: CASSRDRGAYEQYF
D: TRBD2
V: TRBV6-5
size: once
J: TRBJ2-7

DNA: TGTGCCAGCAGCCCGGTTAGGGTCACCGGGAGCCATACGCAGTATTTT
CDR3: CASSPVRVTGSHTQYF
D: -
V: TRBV7-3
size: -
J: TRBJ2-3

DNA: TGTGCCAGCAGTGTGTTCGCTCGTTTGACACCCCTCCACTTT
CDR3: CASSVFARLTPLHF
D: -
V: TRBV2
size: -
J: TRBJ1-6

DNA: TGTGCCAGCAGTTTACAGGGTAATGGAGAAAAACTGTTTTTT
CDR3: CASSLQGNGEKLFF
D: -
V: TRBV27
size: -
J: TRBJ1-4

DNA: TGTGCCAGCAGGGTTACAGGGGGAGCCCTCCACTTT
CDR3: CASRVTGGALHF
D: TRBD1
V: TRBV6-5
size: -
J: TRBJ1-6

DNA: TGTGCCAGCAGGGCGGTGGGACAGGGGGCAGATACGCAGTATTTT
CDR3: CASRAVGQGADTQYF
D: TRBD1
V: TRBV9
size: -
J: TRBJ2-3

DNA: TGTGCCAGCAGCGTAGGGGGCTCTAACTACGAGCAGTACTTC
CDR3: CASSVGGSNYEQYF
D: -
V: TRBV9
size: once
J: TRBJ2-7

DNA: TGTGCCAGCAGCTTGGTCGGACAGGCGATAAACACTGAAGCTTTCTTT
CDR3: CASSLVGQAINTEAFF
D: TRBD1
V: TRBV11-2
size: -
J: TRBJ1-1

DNA: TGCAGCGCCACGGGGCCGGTCTCCTACAATGAGCAGTTCTTC
CDR3: CSATGPVSYNEQFF
D: -
V: TRBV29-1
size: -
J: TRBJ2-1

DNA: TGTGCCAGCAGTTCGAATTTGATGAATCCTGGGAATCAGCCCCAGCATTTT
CDR3: CASSSNLMNPGNQPQHF
D: -
V: TRBV6-2/TRBV6-3
size: -
J: TRBJ1-5

DNA: TGTGCCAGCAGCTCTGGACCAACAGGGGTGGCCGGCCAGGAGACCCAGTACTTC
CDR3: CASSSGPTGVAGQETQYF
D: TRBD1
V: TRBV7-2
size: -
J: TRBJ2-5

DNA: TGTGCCAGCAGCTTGGGAGCGCCTGGCTCCTACAATGAGCAGTTCTTC
CDR3: CASSLGAPGSYNEQFF
D: -
V: TRBV5-4
size: -
J: TRBJ2-1

DNA: TGTGCCAGCAGCACAAGGGGACAGGGACCTTCCTATGGCTACACCTTC
CDR3: CASSTRGQGPSYGYTF
D: TRBD1
V: TRBV11-1
size: -
J: TRBJ1-2

DNA: TGTGCCAGTAATGACCTCCCTCGAGATGATACGCAGTATTTT
CDR3: CASNDLPRDDTQYF
D: -
V: TRBV19
size: -
J: TRBJ2-3

DNA: TGTGCCAGCAGCTTGGACAGGGGCATTACCAAAAACATTCAGTACTTC
CDR3: CASSLDRGITKNIQYF
D: TRBD1
V: TRBV5-4
size: -
J: TRBJ2-4

DNA: TGTGCCAGCCGGGACAGGGGAGAAAACATTCAGTACTTC
CDR3: CASRDRGENIQYF
D: TRBD1
V: TRBV6-5
size: -
J: TRBJ2-4

DNA: TGTGCCAGCAGCCTCACCCTAGGACTAGCGGGAGTAGAGACCCAGTACTTC
CDR3: CASSLTLGLAGVETQYF
D: TRBD2
V: TRBV7-9
size: -
J: TRBJ2-5

DNA: TGTGCCAGCAGCTTAGGCGGGACTAGTCAAGAGACCCAGTACTTC
CDR3: CASSLGGTSQETQYF
D: TRBD2
V: TRBV7-9
size: -
J: TRBJ2-5

DNA: TGTGCCACTGGTGGTGGGGGTGGCTACACCTTC
CDR3: CATGGGGGYTF
D: -
V: TRBV30
size: -
J: TRBJ1-2

DNA: TGTGCCAGCAGCACCTCGGATAGGGCAAACTATGGCTACACCTTC
CDR3: CASSTSDRANYGYTF
D: -
V: TRBV7-8
size: -
J: TRBJ1-2

DNA: TGTGCCAGTAGTATCCGAAGGACTCCCCTCCCAGATACGCAGTATTTT
CDR3: CASSIRRTPLPDTQYF
D: -
V: TRBV19
size: -
J: TRBJ2-3

DNA: TGTGCCAGCAGTTTGCTGACCGCCGCATATGGCTACACCTTC
CDR3: CASSLLTAAYGYTF
D: -
V: TRBV28
size: -
J: TRBJ1-2